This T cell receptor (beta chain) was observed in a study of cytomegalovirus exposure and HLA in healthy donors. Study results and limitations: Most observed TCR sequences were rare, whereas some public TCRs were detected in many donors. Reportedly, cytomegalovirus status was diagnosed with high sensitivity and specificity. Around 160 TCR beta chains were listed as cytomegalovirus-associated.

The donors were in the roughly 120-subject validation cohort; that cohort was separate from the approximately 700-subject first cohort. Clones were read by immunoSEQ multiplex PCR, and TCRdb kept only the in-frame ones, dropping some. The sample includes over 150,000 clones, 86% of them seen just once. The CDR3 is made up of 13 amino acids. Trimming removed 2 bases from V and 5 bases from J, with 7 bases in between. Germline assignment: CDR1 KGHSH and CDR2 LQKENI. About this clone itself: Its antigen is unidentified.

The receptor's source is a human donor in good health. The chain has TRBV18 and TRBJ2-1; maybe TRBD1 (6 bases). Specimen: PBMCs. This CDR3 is CASSPGQNNEQFF. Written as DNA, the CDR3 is TGTGCCAGCTCACCAGGACAGAACAATGAGCAGTTCTTC. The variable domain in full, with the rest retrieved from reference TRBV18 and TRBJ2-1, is NAGVMQNPRHLVRRRGQEARLRCSPMKGHSHVYWYRQLPEEGLKFMVYLQKENIIDESGMPKERFSAEFPKEGPSILRIQQVVRGDSAAYFCASSPGQNNEQFFGPGTRLTVL.